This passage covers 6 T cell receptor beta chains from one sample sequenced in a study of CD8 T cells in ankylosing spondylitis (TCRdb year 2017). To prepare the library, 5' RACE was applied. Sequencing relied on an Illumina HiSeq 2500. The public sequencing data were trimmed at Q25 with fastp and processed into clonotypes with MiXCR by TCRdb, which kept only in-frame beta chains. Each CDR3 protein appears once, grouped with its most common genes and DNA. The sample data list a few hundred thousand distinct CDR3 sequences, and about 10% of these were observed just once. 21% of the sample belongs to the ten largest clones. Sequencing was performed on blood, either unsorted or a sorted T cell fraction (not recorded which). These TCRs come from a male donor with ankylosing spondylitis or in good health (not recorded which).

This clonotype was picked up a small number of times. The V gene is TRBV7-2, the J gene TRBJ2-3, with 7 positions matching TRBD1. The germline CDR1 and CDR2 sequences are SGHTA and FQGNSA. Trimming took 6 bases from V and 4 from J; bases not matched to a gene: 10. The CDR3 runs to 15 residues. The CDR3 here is CASRFDRENADTQYF. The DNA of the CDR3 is TGTGCCAGCAGATTTGACAGGGAGAACGCAGATACGCAGTATTTT.

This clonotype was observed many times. CDR3: CASSQGTGANVLTF. The CDR3 region has the DNA TGTGCCAGCAGCCAAGGTACTGGGGCCAACGTCCTGACTTTC. The V gene is TRBV14, the J gene TRBJ2-6, with D hard to call. CDR3 length: 14 amino acids. Between the trimmed V and J ends, which lost 1 base and 2 bases, there was a span of 3 bases. The germline CDR1 and CDR2 sequences are SGHDN and FVKESK.

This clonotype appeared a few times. The DNA for the CDR3 is TGCAGCGGGTGGCGGGTTGCTGAGCAGTTCTTC. It specifies CSGWRVAEQFF. This sequence joins TRBV29-1 and TRBJ2-1; the D gene is possibly TRBD2 (5 bases). V was shortened by 7 bases and J by 9 bases, with 13 bases between the two germline ends. This CDR3 has 11 amino acids. Germline lookup yields CDR1 SQVTM and CDR2 ANQGSEA.

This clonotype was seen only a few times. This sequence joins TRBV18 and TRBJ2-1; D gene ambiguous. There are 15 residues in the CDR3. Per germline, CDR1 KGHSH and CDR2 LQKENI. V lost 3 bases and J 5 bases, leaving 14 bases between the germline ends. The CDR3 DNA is TGTGCCAGCTCACCTCTAGTAACCGGTCACAATGAGCAGTTCTTC. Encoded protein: CASSPLVTGHNEQFF.

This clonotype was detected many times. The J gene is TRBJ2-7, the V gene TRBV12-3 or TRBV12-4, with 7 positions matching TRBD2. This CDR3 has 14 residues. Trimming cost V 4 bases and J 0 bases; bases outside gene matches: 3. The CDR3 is CASSSAGDSYEQYF. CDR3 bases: TGTGCCAGCAGTTCGGCGGGGGACTCCTACGAGCAGTACTTC.

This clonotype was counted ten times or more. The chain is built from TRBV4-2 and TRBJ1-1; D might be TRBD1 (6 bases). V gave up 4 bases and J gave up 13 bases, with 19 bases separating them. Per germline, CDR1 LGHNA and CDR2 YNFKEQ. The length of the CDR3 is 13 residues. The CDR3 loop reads CASSPTRGSGSFF. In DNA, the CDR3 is TGTGCCAGCAGCCCAACAAGGGGGAGTGGCAGTTTCTTT.